The clone carrying this TCR beta chain was counted only a few times. As yet, its antigen is unknown. These data originate in a study of CD8 T cells in ankylosing spondylitis. Germline V lookup: CDR1 LGHNA, CDR2 YSLEER. The CDR3 is 15 amino acids. Trimming stripped 0 bases from V and 1 base from J, with 9 bases between. Libraries for TCR beta were made by quantitative 5'-RACE with molecular barcodes. TCRdb re-analysed the 5' RACE reads in MiXCR, keeping a single row per CDR3 protein. The repertoire holds 350,000 or so distinct CDR3 sequences, with roughly 8% as singletons. Study-wide points: Within ankylosing spondylitis blood, a TCR beta motif made up of seven or eight highly homologous variants appeared to be characteristic. Relatively rare in peripheral blood, disease-linked clones were also CD8+. Within matched ankylosing spondylitis synovial fluid, disease-linked clones were reportedly significantly enriched.

The sequence came from a male donor with ankylosing spondylitis. The specimen was blood, either unsorted or a sorted T cell fraction (not recorded which). J is TRBJ1-1 and V is TRBV4-3; D is uncertain. CDR3 nucleotide sequence: TGCGCCAGCAGCCAAGAAGGTACAGAGAACACTGAAGCTTTCTTT. Protein sequence: CASSQEGTENTEAFF.